This is a list of T cell receptor beta chains from one sample in a study of blood T cell repertoires in COVID-19. The data were produced by immunoSEQ multiplex PCR, yet TCRdb's version contains in-frame clones alone and is incomplete. The repertoire holds 65,000 to 90,000 clones, with about 90% as singletons. The specimen was peripheral blood. These receptors originate from a human donor in a cohort sampled during active COVID-19. Each CDR3 is given with its conserved first and last residue. A D gene is named only where the DNA matches it firmly.

J gene: TRBJ1-1; V gene: TRBV19; D gene: NA; CDR3 protein: CASSPQGNWGTEAFF
J gene: TRBJ2-4; V gene: TRBV6-2/TRBV6-3; D gene: NA; CDR3 protein: CASSYLDSLAKNIQYF
J gene: TRBJ2-5; V gene: TRBV3-1/TRBV3-2; D gene: TRBD2; CDR3 protein: CASSQKGTWDYKTQYF
J gene: TRBJ2-4; V gene: TRBV24-1; D gene: NA; CDR3 protein: CATNSKNIQYF
J gene: TRBJ1-6; V gene: TRBV10-3; D gene: TRBD1; CDR3 protein: CAIGGDRGDVAPLHF
J gene: TRBJ2-7; V gene: TRBV21-1; D gene: NA; CDR3 protein: CASSKWAGTIFVQYF
J gene: TRBJ2-1; V gene: TRBV11-2; D gene: NA; CDR3 protein: CASSLALYNEQFF
J gene: TRBJ2-3; V gene: TRBV11-2; D gene: TRBD2; CDR3 protein: CASSLSGGTDTQYF
J gene: TRBJ2-3; V gene: TRBV2; D gene: TRBD2; CDR3 protein: CASTPGLVYTDTQYF
J gene: TRBJ1-3; V gene: TRBV7-8; D gene: NA; CDR3 protein: CASSLAIPGGNTIYF
J gene: TRBJ1-6; V gene: TRBV11-2; D gene: NA; CDR3 protein: CASSFLRGSGNSPLHF
J gene: TRBJ1-2; V gene: TRBV30; D gene: TRBD1; CDR3 protein: CAWSTTGEYGYTF
J gene: TRBJ2-5; V gene: TRBV10-3; D gene: TRBD1; CDR3 protein: CAIRPGQGDETQYF
J gene: TRBJ2-7; V gene: TRBV7-2; D gene: TRBD1; CDR3 protein: CASSSHGQGQYF
J gene: TRBJ2-2; V gene: TRBV7-9; D gene: NA; CDR3 protein: CASSYGGRDTGELFF
J gene: TRBJ1-2; V gene: TRBV9; D gene: TRBD1; CDR3 protein: CASSPRDRGHNGYTF
J gene: TRBJ2-7; V gene: TRBV7-9; D gene: NA; CDR3 protein: CASRLNSGSYEQYF
J gene: TRBJ1-2; V gene: TRBV15; D gene: NA; CDR3 protein: CATSRDNGVDYGYTF
J gene: TRBJ2-2; V gene: TRBV6-5; D gene: NA; CDR3 protein: CASSYWGLNTGELFF
J gene: TRBJ2-2; V gene: TRBV5-4; D gene: NA; CDR3 protein: CASSLDRVGTGELFF
J gene: TRBJ2-3; V gene: TRBV5-1; D gene: TRBD1; CDR3 protein: CASNELRTGEADTQYF
J gene: TRBJ1-1; V gene: TRBV18; D gene: NA; CDR3 protein: CASSAAGGNTEAFF
J gene: TRBJ2-2; V gene: TRBV4-3; D gene: NA; CDR3 protein: CASSQPDTGELFF
J gene: TRBJ2-1; V gene: TRBV30; D gene: TRBD2; CDR3 protein: CAWSTYLAGAYNEQFF
J gene: TRBJ1-6; V gene: TRBV11-1; D gene: NA; CDR3 protein: CASSLGGKSNSPLHF
J gene: TRBJ2-5; V gene: TRBV9; D gene: TRBD2; CDR3 protein: CASSVLPGSSGGQETQYF
J gene: TRBJ1-2; V gene: TRBV12-3/TRBV12-4; D gene: NA; CDR3 protein: CASSFQGYGYTF
J gene: TRBJ1-5; V gene: TRBV10-3; D gene: TRBD1; CDR3 protein: CAISEGQGGTQPQHF
J gene: TRBJ2-1; V gene: TRBV5-4; D gene: TRBD2; CDR3 protein: CASRFSGGARNEQFF
J gene: TRBJ2-7; V gene: TRBV20-1; D gene: NA; CDR3 protein: CSASDRTWGGEQYF
J gene: TRBJ1-3; V gene: TRBV20-1; D gene: TRBD1; CDR3 protein: CSASKQGMDTIYF
J gene: TRBJ1-5; V gene: TRBV15; D gene: NA; CDR3 protein: CATKGDYSNQPQHF
J gene: TRBJ1-3; V gene: TRBV28; D gene: NA; CDR3 protein: CASGESSGNTIYF
J gene: TRBJ2-7; V gene: TRBV3-1/TRBV3-2; D gene: NA; CDR3 protein: CASSQGTSPYEQYF
J gene: TRBJ1-2; V gene: TRBV6-4; D gene: TRBD1; CDR3 protein: CASSDSGTGVGYTF
J gene: TRBJ2-2; V gene: TRBV3-1/TRBV3-2; D gene: TRBD2; CDR3 protein: CASTNGRGDTGELFF
J gene: TRBJ1-6; V gene: TRBV5-1; D gene: NA; CDR3 protein: CASSLEGPGSPLHF
J gene: TRBJ1-2; V gene: TRBV12-3/TRBV12-4; D gene: NA; CDR3 protein: CAIVGGLGYGYTF
J gene: TRBJ2-3; V gene: TRBV6-5; D gene: TRBD1; CDR3 protein: CASTPGQGTDTQYF
J gene: TRBJ1-2; V gene: TRBV6-2/TRBV6-3; D gene: NA; CDR3 protein: CASSLRTYGYTF
J gene: TRBJ2-2; V gene: TRBV9; D gene: NA; CDR3 protein: CASSVEGDTGELFF
J gene: TRBJ2-7; V gene: TRBV19; D gene: NA; CDR3 protein: CASSIVDRDIYEQYF
J gene: TRBJ2-7; V gene: TRBV12-3/TRBV12-4; D gene: NA; CDR3 protein: CASRQGPFEQYF
J gene: TRBJ2-5; V gene: TRBV10-3; D gene: NA; CDR3 protein: CAIKGSGPQETQYF
J gene: TRBJ1-6; V gene: TRBV4-1; D gene: NA; CDR3 protein: CASSQQSRETGSPLHF
J gene: TRBJ2-3; V gene: TRBV30; D gene: TRBD1; CDR3 protein: CAWNRGLSTDTQYF
J gene: TRBJ2-5; V gene: TRBV6-5; D gene: NA; CDR3 protein: CASQIQGQETQYF
J gene: TRBJ2-4; V gene: TRBV21-1; D gene: NA; CDR3 protein: CASSRRKIAKNIQYF
J gene: TRBJ1-2; V gene: TRBV29-1; D gene: TRBD1; CDR3 protein: CSVEGTRTGKGYTF
J gene: TRBJ2-3; V gene: TRBV30; D gene: TRBD2; CDR3 protein: CAWSVAGVGTQYF
J gene: TRBJ1-5; V gene: TRBV7-3; D gene: TRBD1; CDR3 protein: CASSSTGDSNQPQHF